One T cell receptor (beta chain) is described in this entry. Germline lookup yields CDR1 MNHEY and CDR2 SVGAGI. CDR3 size: 16 residues. Germline trimming cut 0 bases from V and 4 bases from J; bases unmatched to any gene: 8. The sample originates from a study of blood T cell repertoires in COVID-19. About the research overall: The United States, Italy and Spain supplied acute and convalescent COVID-19 samples.

TCRdb keeps only in-frame clones here, not all; method: immunoSEQ multiplex PCR. The sample holds about 330,000 clones, roughly nine tenths seen once. The specimen was peripheral blood. This receptor was identified in a man aged 18 to 35 who had recovered from COVID-19. J is TRBJ2-7 and V is TRBV6-5; 8 bases are a match to TRBD1. The CDR3 spells CASSYSWRDRSYEQYF. CDR3 coding DNA: TGTGCCAGCAGTTACTCTTGGCGGGACAGGTCTTACGAGCAGTACTTC.